This TCR beta chain comes out of a study of beta chain features in type 1 diabetes. Sequencing targeted expressed TCRB transcripts, as all isolated RNA had been reverse transcribed. About 3.4 million reads on average were seen across naive, central memory and regulatory T cell samples. Clones were read by immunoSEQ multiplex PCR, and TCRdb kept only the in-frame ones, dropping some. Of 680,000 or so clones listed, roughly 16% were seen once; the top ten hold about 0.087%. Trimming took off 7 bases at V and 5 bases at J, with 15 bases between the two ends. CDR1 and CDR2 (germline): SEHNR, FQNEAQ (reference sequence). The CDR3 covers 14 residues. General observations from the study: Type 1 diabetes patients showed a moderate but significant shortening of TCRB CDR3s in all four CD4+ subsets. At VDJ recombination sites, type 1 diabetes patients had fewer insertions and more deleted nucleotides. Amplification by PCR could prefer shorter templates, with the same effect in patients and controls.

This clone has more than one count but fewer than ten. The antigen remains undetermined. The receptor's source is a man aged 18-30 years in good health. This sequence joins TRBV7-9 and TRBJ1-3; D is perhaps TRBD1 (5 bases). The sequenced material came from naive CD4+ T cells from blood. In DNA, the CDR3 is TGTGCCAGCACCCCATGGTCAGGGAGAAACACCATATATTTT. It specifies CASTPWSGRNTIYF.